This TCR beta chain was sequenced in a study of identical twins. Study-wide points: Donors were not followed over many years; analysis was cross-sectional. Abundant beta clonotypes from cord blood had fewer insertions, unlike memory repertoires, which showed none.

In TCRdb, the 5' RACE reads were re-called with MiXCR into one record per CDR3 protein. Of roughly 770,000 distinct CDR3 sequences in the sample, 15% to 20% were seen once. This clonotype was detected a few times. The antigen remains undetermined. The same data also went into a second study, on T cells expressing NK-cell markers.

The sample consisted of PBMCs. This sequence was found in a woman aged 18-35 years in good health.

The CDR3 DNA is TGTGCCAGCAGCTCTGAGATTTTCGGGACCGGGGAGCTGTTTTTT. Translated: CASSSEIFGTGELFF. The chain employs TRBV7-8 and TRBJ2-2; no firm D call. V lost 4 bases, J lost 5 bases, and 14 bases lay in between. Germline loops: CDR1 SGHVS, CDR2 FQNEAQ. The CDR3 has 15 amino acids.